This T cell receptor beta chain was captured in a study of T cell responses to AZD1222 COVID-19 vaccine. Study outcomes and limitations: Of spike-specific TCRs, nearly half reportedly target regions left unmutated in variants. Regions 160-218 and 743-854 dominated among vaccine-associated CD4 TCRs spanning spike. Donors, mostly white British, included more females; clonal diversity was possibly underestimated.

The repertoire was sequenced with immunoSEQ multiplex PCR; TCRdb's copy has only in-frame clones and lacks some. The sample includes 200,000 to 250,000 clones, roughly 94% of them seen just once. A word on this clone: What it binds is not known. Other DNA sequences in the sample encode the same CDR3.

CDR3 length equals 11 residues. With 1 base removed from V and 6 bases from J, the gap between germline ends came to 2 bases. Germline CDR1 reads SGHNT; CDR2 reads YYREEE (reference sequence). The receptor was derived from an adult who received the MenACWY meningococcal vaccine as a control. The genes are TRBV5-4 and TRBJ2-1; no firm D call. The source was peripheral blood, collected 28 days after the second dose of the MenACWY control vaccine. CDR3 in DNA: TGTGCCAGCAGCTTGAGCAATGAGCAGTTCTTC. As protein: CASSLSNEQFF.